A selection of T cell receptor beta chains follows, all from one sample in a study of memory CD4+ T cells and cytomegalovirus serostatus. Repertoires were generated with immunoSEQ multiplex PCR, while TCRdb's copy carries only in-frame clones and drops some. The sample yields about 41,000 clones, roughly 77% seen once. The sample comprised memory CD4+ T cells from blood. These receptors all come from an adult in good health and CMV-seronegative. Each CDR3 is given with its conserved first and last residue. The order of the fields is V gene, J gene, clone size, D gene, CDR3 protein, CDR3 DNA. The D gene is left open where the match is weak. Only some rows state a clone size, as once, few, many or a class for expanded clones.

TRBV9	TRBJ2-4	.	TRBD2	CASSSGTSGKRNIQYF	TGTGCCAGCAGCTCTGGGACTAGCGGGAAACGGAACATTCAGTACTTC
TRBV19	TRBJ1-4	.	.	CASTTDSDNEKLFF	TGTGCCAGTACTACAGACAGCGACAATGAAAAACTGTTTTTT
TRBV30	TRBJ1-1	few	.	CAWSRQRNEAFF	TGTGCCTGGAGTAGACAGAGGAATGAAGCTTTCTTT
TRBV11-1	TRBJ1-2	once	TRBD1	CASSLEGTGGSGYGYTF	TGTGCCAGCAGCTTAGAAGGTACAGGGGGCTCCGGCTATGGCTACACCTTC
TRBV5-1	TRBJ1-5	.	.	CASSSGEYSNQPQHF	TGCGCCAGCAGCTCGGGGGAGTATAGCAATCAGCCCCAGCATTTT
TRBV7-8	TRBJ1-2	few	.	CASSLGGGRKSPQDVF	TGTGCCAGCAGCTTAGGGGGGGGGCGTAAGTCCCCACAAGATGTCTTC
TRBV7-9	TRBJ2-7	.	.	CASTESGPVEQYF	TGTGCCAGCACCGAATCGGGACCCGTGGAGCAGTACTTC
TRBV6-6	TRBJ1-2	.	.	CASSYEFRGNGYTF	TGTGCCAGCAGTTACGAGTTCAGGGGTAATGGCTACACCTTC
TRBV18	TRBJ2-1	.	.	CASSPMAGGRFGEQFF	TGTGCCAGCTCACCAATGGCAGGGGGGCGTTTTGGTGAGCAGTTCTTC
TRBV30	TRBJ1-2	.	.	CAWFGQRGPTMRLHTF	TGTGCCTGGTTTGGGCAGCGGGGCCCGACGATGAGACTACACACCTTC
TRBV5-1	TRBJ1-2	.	.	CASSRAAAGDGYTF	TGCGCCAGCAGCCGGGCCGCTGCAGGAGACGGCTACACCTTC
TRBV9	TRBJ2-3	.	TRBD2	CASSVRSGGITDTQYF	TGTGCCAGCAGCGTAAGGAGCGGGGGGATCACAGATACGCAGTATTTT
TRBV6-5	TRBJ2-1	.	TRBD2	CASSPSGVHNEQFF	TGTGCCAGCAGTCCTAGCGGGGTCCACAATGAGCAGTTCTTC
TRBV18	TRBJ1-1	few	.	CASSPRTQNTEAFF	TGTGCCAGCTCACCGCGGACGCAGAACACTGAAGCTTTCTTT
TRBV19	TRBJ1-2	.	.	CASIDPRGAVYGYTF	TGTGCCAGTATCGACCCCCGGGGGGCAGTCTATGGCTACACCTTC
TRBV21-1	TRBJ1-5	.	.	CASSKENRDRGDNQPQHF	TGTGCCAGCAGCAAAGAGAACCGGGACAGGGGGGACAATCAGCCCCAGCATTTT
TRBV5-1	TRBJ1-5	.	.	CASSLAGGQPQHF	TGCGCCAGCAGCTTGGCCGGAGGTCAGCCCCAGCATTTT
TRBV7-7	TRBJ2-1	few	TRBD1	CASSWDRDNEQFF	TGTGCCAGCAGTTGGGACAGGGACAATGAGCAGTTCTTC
TRBV5-4	TRBJ2-5	.	.	CASSAGVLQETQYF	TGTGCCAGCAGCGCTGGGGTACTACAAGAGACCCAGTACTTC
TRBV2	TRBJ2-1	.	TRBD1	CASRDPGQGYNEQFF	TGTGCCAGCAGGGACCCGGGACAGGGCTACAATGAGCAGTTCTTC
TRBV5-6	TRBJ2-2	.	.	CASSLRWGGELFF	TGTGCCAGCAGCTTAAGGTGGGGCGGGGAGCTGTTTTTT
TRBV21-1	TRBJ1-1	.	.	CASQGDKNTEAFF	TGTGCCAGCCAGGGGGACAAAAACACTGAAGCTTTCTTT
TRBV9	TRBJ1-4	few	.	CASSVNGSPGEKLFF	TGTGCCAGCAGCGTAAATGGGAGCCCAGGTGAAAAACTGTTTTTT
TRBV5-6	TRBJ1-3	once	TRBD1	CASSKWTGGIHNTIYF	TGTGCCAGCAGCAAGTGGACAGGGGGCATTCATAACACCATATATTTT
TRBV11-2	TRBJ2-7	.	.	CASSWTRPSDEQYF	TGTGCCAGCAGCTGGACGCGTCCCTCCGACGAGCAGTACTTC
TRBV7-9	TRBJ2-3	.	.	CASSLRGGTLSTDTQYF	TGTGCCAGCAGCTTACGCGGTGGGACTCTGAGCACAGATACGCAGTATTTT
TRBV5-1	TRBJ2-5	once	.	CASSLVFRGLQETQYF	TGCGCCAGCAGCTTGGTCTTCCGGGGGCTACAAGAGACCCAGTACTTC
TRBV7-9	TRBJ2-1	.	TRBD2	CASRPGTSGGGQFF	TGTGCCAGCAGACCCGGGACTAGCGGGGGGGGGCAGTTCTTC
TRBV4-1	TRBJ1-2	.	TRBD1	CASSLYPGQGLSGYTF	TGCGCCAGCAGCCTGTACCCGGGACAGGGTCTGTCCGGCTACACCTTC
TRBV11-2	TRBJ2-7	.	.	CASSLNRGSPYEQYF	TGTGCCAGCAGCTTAAATCGGGGCTCGCCTTACGAGCAGTACTTC
TRBV18	TRBJ2-2	.	.	CASSLQGGKNTGELFF	TGTGCCAGCTCACTTCAGGGGGGCAAGAACACCGGGGAGCTGTTTTTT
TRBV19	TRBJ2-7	.	.	CASSSRAPSYEQYF	TGTGCCAGTAGTAGCAGGGCTCCATCCTACGAGCAGTACTTC
TRBV5-5	TRBJ1-2	.	.	CASSAGGTPNYGYTF	TGTGCCAGCAGCGCGGGGGGGACCCCTAACTATGGCTACACCTTC
TRBV2	TRBJ1-5	.	.	CASSGPRAPQHF	TGTGCCAGCAGTGGCCCAAGGGCTCCCCAGCATTTT
TRBV9	TRBJ2-1	.	.	CASSVGSVDYNEQFF	TGTGCCAGCAGCGTAGGGTCAGTGGACTACAATGAGCAGTTCTTC
TRBV11-2	TRBJ1-4	.	.	CASSRDGRGKLFF	TGTGCCAGCAGCCGGGACGGCCGAGGAAAACTGTTTTTT
TRBV29-1	TRBJ2-3	.	TRBD2	CSVQPSGGFTDTQYF	TGCAGCGTGCAACCTAGCGGGGGATTCACAGATACGCAGTATTTT
TRBV18	TRBJ2-7	.	TRBD1	CASSHGTAYEQYF	TGTGCCAGCTCCCACGGGACAGCCTACGAGCAGTACTTC
TRBV7-9	TRBJ1-2	.	.	CASSPGFVDGYTF	TGTGCCAGCAGTCCAGGGTTTGTGGATGGCTACACCTTC
TRBV30	TRBJ1-2	.	.	CAWTVGGYGYTF	TGTGCCTGGACAGTGGGAGGCTATGGCTACACCTTC
TRBV18	TRBJ2-2	.	.	CASSPQPGGITGELFF	TGTGCCAGCTCACCACAACCTGGGGGGATCACCGGGGAGCTGTTTTTT
TRBV2	TRBJ2-7	.	.	CASSHGYEQYF	TGTGCCAGCAGTCACGGGTACGAGCAGTACTTC
TRBV15	TRBJ1-3	.	.	CATSRDYSSGNTIYF	TGTGCCACCAGCAGAGATTACAGCTCTGGAAACACCATATATTTT
TRBV28	TRBJ2-3	.	.	CASSSDGRGSTDTQYF	TGTGCCAGCAGTTCTGACGGCCGGGGGAGCACAGATACGCAGTATTTT
TRBV5-8	TRBJ2-3	.	.	CASSFDAGLLNTQYF	TGTGCCAGCAGCTTTGACGCGGGGCTTTTGAATACGCAGTATTTT
TRBV29-1	TRBJ1-2	.	TRBD1	CSVSRDSYGYTF	TGCAGCGTGTCCCGGGACAGCTATGGCTACACCTTC
TRBV5-1	TRBJ1-1	.	.	CASSLVVMNTEAFF	TGCGCCAGCAGCTTGGTAGTTATGAACACTGAAGCTTTCTTT
TRBV5-1	TRBJ1-2	.	.	CASSWTANYGYTF	TGCGCCAGCAGCTGGACAGCTAACTATGGCTACACCTTC
TRBV5-1	TRBJ2-5	.	.	CASREETQYF	TGCGCCAGCCGGGAAGAGACCCAGTACTTC
TRBV2	TRBJ1-2	.	.	CATGTNTNYGYTF	TGTGCCACCGGGACAAATACTAACTATGGCTACACCTTC
TRBV6-5	TRBJ1-1	.	.	CASSWRRGNMNTEAFF	TGTGCCAGCAGTTGGCGGAGGGGAAACATGAACACTGAAGCTTTCTTT
TRBV7-3	TRBJ2-1	once	.	CASSLTTYNEQFF	TGTGCCAGCAGCTTAACCACTTACAATGAGCAGTTCTTC
TRBV2	TRBJ2-7	few	.	CASSATGRDWDEQYF	TGTGCCAGCAGTGCGACGGGCCGTGATTGGGACGAGCAGTACTTC
TRBV2	TRBJ1-6	.	TRBD1	CASSESGGGIAPLHF	TGTGCCAGCAGTGAATCAGGAGGGGGCATAGCACCCCTCCACTTT
TRBV15	TRBJ1-2	.	TRBD1	CATSRDIQGAREYGYTF	TGTGCCACCAGCAGAGATATACAGGGGGCAAGAGAATATGGCTACACCTTC
TRBV30	TRBJ2-3	once	TRBD2	CAWSVGLVRPDTQYF	TGTGCCTGGAGTGTGGGACTAGTAAGGCCAGATACGCAGTATTTT
TRBV5-1	TRBJ2-3	once	.	CASSLNAGTDTQYF	TGCGCCAGCAGCTTGAACGCGGGCACAGATACGCAGTATTTT
TRBV10-3	TRBJ2-5	.	.	CAISDGTRQETQYF	TGTGCCATCAGTGACGGGACCCGGCAAGAGACCCAGTACTTC
TRBV19	TRBJ2-7	medium-sized	TRBD1	CASSSGTGVMGGEQYF	TGTGCCAGTAGTAGTGGGACAGGGGTTATGGGTGGCGAGCAGTACTTC
TRBV5-1	TRBJ2-3	once	.	CASSPGRTGRVADTQYF	TGCGCCAGCAGCCCCGGAAGGACAGGGAGGGTGGCAGATACGCAGTATTTT